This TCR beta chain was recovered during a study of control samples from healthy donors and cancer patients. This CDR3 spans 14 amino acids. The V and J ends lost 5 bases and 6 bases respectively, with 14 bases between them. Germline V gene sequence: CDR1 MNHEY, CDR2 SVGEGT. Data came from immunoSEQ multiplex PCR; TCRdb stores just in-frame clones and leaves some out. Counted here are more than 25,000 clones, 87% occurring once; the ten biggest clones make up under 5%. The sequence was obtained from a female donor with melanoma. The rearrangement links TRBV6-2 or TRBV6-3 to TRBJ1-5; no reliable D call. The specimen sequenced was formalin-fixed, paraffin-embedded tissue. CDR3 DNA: TGTGCCAGCAGTCCCCATGAGGCGGTTCAGCCCCAGCATTTT. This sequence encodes CASSPHEAVQPQHF.